This T cell receptor beta chain was documented in a study of blood T cell repertoires in COVID-19. CDR1 and CDR2 (germline): LNHDA, SQIVND (reference sequence). The CDR3 covers 14 residues. Between the trimmed V and J ends, which lost 9 bases and 7 bases, there was a span of 16 bases. Profiled with immunoSEQ multiplex PCR; TCRdb holds only in-frame clones, not every one. The table records a few hundred thousand clones, 88% of them present only once. The rearrangement uses TRBV19 and TRBJ1-6, with a possible D match to TRBD1 (5 bases). Sequencing was performed on peripheral blood. The TCR sequence derives from a man aged 18 to 30 with active or convalescent COVID-19. This CDR3 is CASQGWQPNSPLHF. CDR3 nucleotide sequence: TGTGCCAGCCAGGGTTGGCAGCCGAATTCACCCCTCCACTTT.